This T cell receptor beta chain was profiled in a study of T cell responses to AZD1222 COVID-19 vaccine. Study results and caveats: In the spike-specific TCR repertoire, nearly half reportedly target unmutated variant regions. Donors in the cohort were predominantly white British and more often female, and clonal diversity was possibly underestimated. Spike-wide coverage was observed for vaccine-associated CD4 TCRs, with dominant responses at 160-218 and 743-854. None of the repertoires were sampled until the peak T cell response had passed.

Method: immunoSEQ multiplex PCR; TCRdb's copy keeps in-frame clones and lacks some. Here the sample spans about 150,000 clones, less than 90% being singletons. CDR3 length equals 16 residues. Per germline, CDR1 SEHNR and CDR2 FQNEAQ (reference sequence). With V trimmed by 5 bases and J by 9 bases, 14 bases remained unmatched. Worth noting for this clone: Antigen: not known.

The specimen comprised peripheral blood, sampled on day 0 of MenACWY control vaccination. The chain has TRBV7-9 and TRBJ2-1, with TRBD2 matching over 9 bases. This TCR came from an adult in good health. CDR3 in DNA: TGTGCCAGCAGCCCCCAGCTGGCGGGAGGGCCCGTTGAGCAGTTCTTC. It specifies CASSPQLAGGPVEQFF.